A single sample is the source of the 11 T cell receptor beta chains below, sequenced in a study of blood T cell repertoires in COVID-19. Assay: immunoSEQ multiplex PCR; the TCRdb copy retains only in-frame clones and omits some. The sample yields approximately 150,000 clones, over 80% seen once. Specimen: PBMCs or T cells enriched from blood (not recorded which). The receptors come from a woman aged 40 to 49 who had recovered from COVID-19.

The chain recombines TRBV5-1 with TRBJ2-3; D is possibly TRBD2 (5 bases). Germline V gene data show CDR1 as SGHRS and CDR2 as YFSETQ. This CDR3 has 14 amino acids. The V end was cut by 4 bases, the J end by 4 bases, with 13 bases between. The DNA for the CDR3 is TGCGCCAGCAGCGCCGGGGTGGACGCAGATACGCAGTATTTT. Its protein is CASSAGVDADTQYF.

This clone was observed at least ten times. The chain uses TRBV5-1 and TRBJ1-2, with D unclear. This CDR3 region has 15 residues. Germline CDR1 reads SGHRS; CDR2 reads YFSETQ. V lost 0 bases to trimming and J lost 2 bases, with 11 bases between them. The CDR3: CASSLAINRNYGYTF. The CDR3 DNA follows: TGCGCCAGCAGCTTGGCAATAAACAGAAACTATGGCTACACCTTC.

CDR3 sequence (DNA): TGTGCCAGCAGCACCATTGGCGGATCTTCCTACAATGAGCAGTTCTTC. This sequence encodes CASSTIGGSSYNEQFF. The chain links TRBV7-3 to TRBJ2-1, with D unresolved. Germline loops: CDR1 SGHTA, CDR2 FQGTGA. Trimming pared 5 bases from V and 1 base from J, leaving 15 bases between. This CDR3 has 16 residues.

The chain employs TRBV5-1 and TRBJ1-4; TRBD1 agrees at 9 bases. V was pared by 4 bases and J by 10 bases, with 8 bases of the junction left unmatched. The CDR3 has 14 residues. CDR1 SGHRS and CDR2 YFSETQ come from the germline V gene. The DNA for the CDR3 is TGCGCCAGCAGCGTGGGGGACAGGGTAGGAAAACTGTTTTTT. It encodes CASSVGDRVGKLFF.

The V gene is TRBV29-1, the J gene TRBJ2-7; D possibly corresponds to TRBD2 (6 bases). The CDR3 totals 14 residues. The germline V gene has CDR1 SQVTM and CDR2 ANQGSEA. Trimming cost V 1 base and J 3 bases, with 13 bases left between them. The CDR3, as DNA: TGCAGCGTTGAAGGGGTGGGAGGCCGCTACGAGCAGTACTTC. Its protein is CSVEGVGGRYEQYF.

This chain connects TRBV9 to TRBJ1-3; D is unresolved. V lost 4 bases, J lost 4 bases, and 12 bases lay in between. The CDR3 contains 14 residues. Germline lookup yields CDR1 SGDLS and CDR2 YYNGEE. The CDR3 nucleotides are TGTGCCAGCAGCAAGGTGGGAGGGGGAAACACCATATATTTT. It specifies CASSKVGGGNTIYF. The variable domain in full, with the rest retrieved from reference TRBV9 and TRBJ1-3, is DSGVTQTPKHLITATGQRVTLRCSPRSGDLSVYWYQQSLDQGLQFLIQYYNGEERAKGNILERFSAQQFPDLHSELNLSSLELGDSALYFCASSKVGGGNTIYFGEGSWLTVV.

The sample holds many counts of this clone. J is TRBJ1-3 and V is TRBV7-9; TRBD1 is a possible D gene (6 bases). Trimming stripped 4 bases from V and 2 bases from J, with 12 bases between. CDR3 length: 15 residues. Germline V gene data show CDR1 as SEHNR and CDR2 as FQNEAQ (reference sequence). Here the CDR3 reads CASSSLKGAGNTIYF. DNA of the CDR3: TGTGCCAGCAGCTCCCTTAAGGGGGCTGGAAACACCATATATTTT.

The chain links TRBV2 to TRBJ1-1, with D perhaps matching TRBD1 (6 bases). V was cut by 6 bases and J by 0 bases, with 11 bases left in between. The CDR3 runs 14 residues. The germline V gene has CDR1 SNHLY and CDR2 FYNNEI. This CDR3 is CASSADRMNTEAFF. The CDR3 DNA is TGTGCCAGCAGCGCCGACAGGATGAACACTGAAGCTTTCTTT.

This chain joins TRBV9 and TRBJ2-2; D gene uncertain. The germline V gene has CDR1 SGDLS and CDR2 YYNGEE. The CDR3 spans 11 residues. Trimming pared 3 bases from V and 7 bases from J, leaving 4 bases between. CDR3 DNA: TGTGCCAGCAGCGCTTACGGGGAGCTGTTTTTT. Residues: CASSAYGELFF.

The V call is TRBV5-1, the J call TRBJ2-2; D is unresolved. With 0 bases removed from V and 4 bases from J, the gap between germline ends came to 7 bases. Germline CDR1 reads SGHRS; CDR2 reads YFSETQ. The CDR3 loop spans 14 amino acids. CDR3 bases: TGCGCCAGCAGCTTGGCGATTAGCACCGGGGAGCTGTTTTTT. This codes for CASSLAISTGELFF.

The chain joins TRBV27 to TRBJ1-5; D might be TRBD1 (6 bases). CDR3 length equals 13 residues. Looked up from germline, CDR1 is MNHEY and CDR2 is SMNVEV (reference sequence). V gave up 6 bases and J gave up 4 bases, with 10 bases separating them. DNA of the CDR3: TGTGCCAGCAGGCAGGACAGTAATCAGCCCCAGCATTTT. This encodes CASRQDSNQPQHF.